These T cell receptor beta chains were read from a single sample in a study of T-cell reconstitution after alpha-beta-depleted transplantation in children. TCRdb passed the PCR reads through MiXCR, listing each CDR3 protein once. The sample carries roughly 200,000 distinct CDR3 sequences, less than 15% recorded once. Sequenced material: PBMCs from the stem cell graft donor, taken from the stem cell graft. Receptor source: a human donor who donated a stem cell graft to a child with acute lymphoblastic leukemia. Both conserved end residues are part of each CDR3. A D gene is named only where the DNA matches it firmly. Size values are once, few and many counts, or a class for expanded clones, and some rows have none.

J gene: TRBJ2-7; V gene: TRBV7-9; D gene: .; clone size: few; CDR3 protein: CASSLAEWDTAYEQYF; CDR3 DNA: TGTGCCAGCAGCTTAGCCGAATGGGACACAGCCTACGAGCAGTACTTC
J gene: TRBJ1-1; V gene: TRBV5-1; D gene: .; clone size: .; CDR3 protein: CASSFGLENTEAFF; CDR3 DNA: TGCGCCAGCAGCTTCGGCCTGGAAAACACTGAAGCTTTCTTT
J gene: TRBJ1-1; V gene: TRBV19; D gene: .; clone size: many; CDR3 protein: CAATKGGGMNTEAFF; CDR3 DNA: TGTGCCGCCACGAAAGGGGGGGGAATGAACACTGAAGCTTTCTTT
J gene: TRBJ2-2; V gene: TRBV12-3/TRBV12-4; D gene: .; clone size: many; CDR3 protein: CASSFRADTGELFF; CDR3 DNA: TGTGCCAGCAGTTTCAGGGCGGACACCGGGGAGCTGTTTTTT
J gene: TRBJ2-1; V gene: TRBV19; D gene: TRBD2; clone size: .; CDR3 protein: CASSIDRTSGEQFF; CDR3 DNA: TGTGCCAGTAGTATAGACCGGACTAGCGGGGAGCAGTTCTTC
J gene: TRBJ2-1; V gene: TRBV24-1; D gene: TRBD1; clone size: many; CDR3 protein: CATSELPGQGYGNEQFF; CDR3 DNA: TGTGCCACCAGTGAGCTCCCGGGACAGGGGTATGGCAATGAGCAGTTCTTC
J gene: TRBJ2-7; V gene: TRBV12-3/TRBV12-4; D gene: .; clone size: many; CDR3 protein: CASSLTDDYEQYF; CDR3 DNA: TGTGCCAGCAGTTTGACTGACGACTACGAGCAGTACTTC
J gene: TRBJ2-5; V gene: TRBV10-3; D gene: .; clone size: many; CDR3 protein: CAISDGAKGETQYF; CDR3 DNA: TGTGCCATCAGTGATGGGGCGAAGGGGGAGACCCAGTACTTC
J gene: TRBJ2-7; V gene: TRBV7-6; D gene: TRBD1; clone size: many; CDR3 protein: CASSLRGTGVYEQYF; CDR3 DNA: TGTGCCAGCAGCTTAAGAGGGACAGGGGTCTACGAGCAGTACTTC
J gene: TRBJ2-3; V gene: TRBV29-1; D gene: TRBD2; clone size: many; CDR3 protein: CSVEASGSDNTDTQYF; CDR3 DNA: TGCAGCGTTGAGGCTAGCGGGAGCGATAACACAGATACGCAGTATTTT
J gene: TRBJ2-1; V gene: TRBV7-9; D gene: .; clone size: many; CDR3 protein: CASSIRLEGNEQFF; CDR3 DNA: TGTGCCAGCAGCATTCGACTAGAGGGGAATGAGCAGTTCTTC
J gene: TRBJ1-2; V gene: TRBV5-1; D gene: .; clone size: many; CDR3 protein: CASSLDVSGGEGYTF; CDR3 DNA: TGCGCCAGCAGCTTGGATGTATCGGGCGGAGAGGGCTACACCTTC
J gene: TRBJ1-2; V gene: TRBV5-1; D gene: TRBD1; clone size: once; CDR3 protein: CASTGQDYGYTF; CDR3 DNA: TGCGCCAGCACCGGACAGGACTATGGCTACACCTTC
J gene: TRBJ2-1; V gene: TRBV12-3/TRBV12-4; D gene: TRBD1; clone size: .; CDR3 protein: CASSLDRGNEHFF; CDR3 DNA: TGTGCCAGCAGTTTGGACAGGGGCAATGAGCATTTCTTC
J gene: TRBJ2-1; V gene: TRBV5-1; D gene: .; clone size: many; CDR3 protein: CASSLGDSNEQFF; CDR3 DNA: TGCGCCAGCAGCTTAGGAGATAGCAATGAGCAGTTCTTC
J gene: TRBJ2-1; V gene: TRBV25-1; D gene: .; clone size: .; CDR3 protein: CASSGPAGMPPNEQFF; CDR3 DNA: TGTGCCAGCAGTGGCCCCGCTGGGATGCCGCCCAATGAGCAGTTCTTC
J gene: TRBJ1-1; V gene: TRBV6-5; D gene: TRBD1; clone size: .; CDR3 protein: CASSFTGEPEAFF; CDR3 DNA: TGTGCCAGCAGTTTCACAGGGGAGCCTGAAGCTTTCTTT
J gene: TRBJ2-1; V gene: TRBV11-3; D gene: TRBD2; clone size: many; CDR3 protein: CASSSGSRGEQFF; CDR3 DNA: TGTGCCAGCTCTAGCGGGAGTCGGGGTGAGCAGTTCTTC
J gene: TRBJ1-2; V gene: TRBV12-3/TRBV12-4; D gene: .; clone size: many; CDR3 protein: CASSLARSWRHGYTF; CDR3 DNA: TGTGCCAGCAGTTTAGCGCGGTCCTGGAGGCATGGCTACACCTTC
J gene: TRBJ2-1; V gene: TRBV5-1; D gene: .; clone size: many; CDR3 protein: CASSLAVEGEQFF; CDR3 DNA: TGCGCCAGCAGCTTGGCCGTCGAGGGTGAGCAGTTCTTC
J gene: TRBJ2-7; V gene: TRBV5-1; D gene: .; clone size: many; CDR3 protein: CASSPDEFYEQYF; CDR3 DNA: TGCGCCAGCAGCCCGGACGAGTTCTACGAGCAGTACTTC
J gene: TRBJ2-1; V gene: TRBV4-1; D gene: TRBD2; clone size: .; CDR3 protein: CASSQTASGSIYEQFF; CDR3 DNA: TGCGCCAGCAGCCAAACCGCTAGCGGGAGTATCTATGAGCAGTTCTTC
J gene: TRBJ2-2; V gene: TRBV29-1; D gene: TRBD1; clone size: many; CDR3 protein: CSVEYRGLNTGELFF; CDR3 DNA: TGCAGCGTTGAATACAGGGGGCTAAACACCGGGGAGCTGTTTTTT
J gene: TRBJ2-6; V gene: TRBV5-1; D gene: .; clone size: many; CDR3 protein: CASSHGGRMANVLTF; CDR3 DNA: TGCGCCAGCAGCCATGGGGGACGCATGGCCAACGTCCTGACTTTC
J gene: TRBJ2-5; V gene: TRBV20-1; D gene: TRBD2; clone size: many; CDR3 protein: CSARDLGLAVGGETQYF; CDR3 DNA: TGCAGTGCTAGAGACCTAGGACTAGCGGTCGGGGGGGAGACCCAGTACTTC
J gene: TRBJ1-1; V gene: TRBV12-3/TRBV12-4; D gene: TRBD1; clone size: many; CDR3 protein: CAISFLQGVVDTEAFF; CDR3 DNA: TGTGCCATCAGTTTCTTACAGGGGGTCGTAGACACTGAAGCTTTCTTT
J gene: TRBJ2-1; V gene: TRBV3-1; D gene: TRBD2; clone size: .; CDR3 protein: CASSRLAGFNEQFF; CDR3 DNA: TGTGCCAGCAGCAGACTAGCTGGGTTCAATGAGCAGTTCTTC
J gene: TRBJ1-1; V gene: TRBV10-3; D gene: .; clone size: many; CDR3 protein: CAISESGVMNTEAFF; CDR3 DNA: TGTGCCATCAGTGAGTCGGGGGTGATGAACACTGAAGCTTTCTTT
J gene: TRBJ2-1; V gene: TRBV6-1; D gene: .; clone size: .; CDR3 protein: CASRRPNGGYNEQFF; CDR3 DNA: TGTGCCAGCAGGAGGCCGAACGGGGGTTACAATGAGCAGTTCTTC
J gene: TRBJ2-3; V gene: TRBV12-3/TRBV12-4; D gene: .; clone size: many; CDR3 protein: CASEGSSTDTQYF; CDR3 DNA: TGTGCCTCGGAGGGCAGCAGCACAGATACGCAGTATTTT
J gene: TRBJ2-2; V gene: TRBV5-1; D gene: .; clone size: many; CDR3 protein: CASSLVGAGTGELFF; CDR3 DNA: TGCGCCAGCAGCTTGGTGGGGGCTGGCACCGGGGAGCTGTTTTTT
J gene: TRBJ2-7; V gene: TRBV5-1; D gene: TRBD2; clone size: few; CDR3 protein: CASSPRLAGESRSYEQYF; CDR3 DNA: TGCGCCAGCAGCCCAAGACTAGCGGGAGAGTCAAGGTCCTACGAGCAGTACTTC
J gene: TRBJ1-1; V gene: TRBV5-1; D gene: TRBD1; clone size: many; CDR3 protein: CASSRGTGSTEAFF; CDR3 DNA: TGCGCCAGCAGCCGGGGGACAGGGAGCACTGAAGCTTTCTTT
J gene: TRBJ2-3; V gene: TRBV5-1; D gene: TRBD1; clone size: many; CDR3 protein: CASSWTPGTDSTDTQYF; CDR3 DNA: TGCGCCAGCAGCTGGACTCCCGGGACAGATAGCACAGATACGCAGTATTTT
J gene: TRBJ2-5; V gene: TRBV7-2; D gene: .; clone size: many; CDR3 protein: CASSPPGGLETQYF; CDR3 DNA: TGTGCCAGCAGCCCCCCTGGGGGCTTGGAGACCCAGTACTTC
J gene: TRBJ2-1; V gene: TRBV5-1; D gene: TRBD2; clone size: many; CDR3 protein: CASSSLAGPYNEQFF; CDR3 DNA: TGCGCCAGCAGCTCCTTAGCGGGACCGTACAATGAGCAGTTCTTC
J gene: TRBJ1-1; V gene: TRBV20-1; D gene: TRBD1; clone size: many; CDR3 protein: CSASAGTANTEAFF; CDR3 DNA: TGCAGTGCTTCAGCCGGGACAGCGAACACTGAAGCTTTCTTT
J gene: TRBJ2-1; V gene: TRBV12-3/TRBV12-4; D gene: TRBD2; clone size: many; CDR3 protein: CATHSRGLDSGEQFF; CDR3 DNA: TGTGCCACCCACTCCCGGGGACTAGACTCTGGGGAGCAGTTCTTC
J gene: TRBJ2-1; V gene: TRBV20-1; D gene: .; clone size: many; CDR3 protein: CSARDPSGTPLNEQFF; CDR3 DNA: TGCAGTGCTAGAGATCCCTCAGGGACTCCACTCAATGAGCAGTTCTTC
J gene: TRBJ1-2; V gene: TRBV10-3; D gene: TRBD1; clone size: many; CDR3 protein: CAISTTGGLGYTF; CDR3 DNA: TGTGCCATCAGCACTACAGGGGGTCTTGGCTACACCTTC
J gene: TRBJ2-7; V gene: TRBV28; D gene: .; clone size: .; CDR3 protein: CASRVGGYEQYF; CDR3 DNA: TGTGCCAGCAGGGTCGGGGGATACGAGCAGTACTTC
J gene: TRBJ2-6; V gene: TRBV4-1; D gene: .; clone size: many; CDR3 protein: CASSQESSTGANVLTF; CDR3 DNA: TGCGCCAGCAGCCAAGAGTCCAGTACTGGGGCCAACGTCCTGACTTTC
J gene: TRBJ1-1; V gene: TRBV12-3/TRBV12-4; D gene: .; clone size: many; CDR3 protein: CASSRRTENTEAFF; CDR3 DNA: TGTGCCAGCAGCCGACGGACGGAGAACACTGAAGCTTTCTTT
J gene: TRBJ2-2; V gene: TRBV6-5; D gene: TRBD2; clone size: few; CDR3 protein: CASSYSGTSGRAGELFF; CDR3 DNA: TGTGCCAGCAGTTACTCCGGGACTAGCGGGAGGGCCGGGGAGCTGTTTTTT
J gene: TRBJ1-1; V gene: TRBV5-1; D gene: .; clone size: many; CDR3 protein: CASSMTGGLTEAFF; CDR3 DNA: TGCGCCAGCAGCATGACAGGTGGTCTGACTGAAGCTTTCTTT
J gene: TRBJ1-6; V gene: TRBV20-1; D gene: .; clone size: .; CDR3 protein: CSASNPRGYNSPLHF; CDR3 DNA: TGCAGTGCCTCGAACCCTCGGGGCTATAATTCACCCCTCCACTTT
J gene: TRBJ2-7; V gene: TRBV9; D gene: .; clone size: .; CDR3 protein: CASSVGSIESYEQYF; CDR3 DNA: TGTGCCAGCAGCGTGGGTAGCATCGAGTCCTACGAGCAGTACTTC
J gene: TRBJ1-1; V gene: TRBV12-3/TRBV12-4; D gene: .; clone size: many; CDR3 protein: CASSTLLTVVTFF; CDR3 DNA: TGTGCCAGCAGTACTCTCTTGACGGTGGTGACTTTCTTT
J gene: TRBJ2-1; V gene: TRBV7-2; D gene: .; clone size: .; CDR3 protein: CASSLKRGSYNEQFF; CDR3 DNA: TGTGCCAGCAGCTTAAAAAGGGGGTCGTACAATGAGCAGTTCTTC
J gene: TRBJ2-7; V gene: TRBV3-1; D gene: .; clone size: .; CDR3 protein: CASSSEGRAHEQYF; CDR3 DNA: TGTGCCAGCAGCAGCGAGGGCAGGGCCCACGAGCAGTACTTC
J gene: TRBJ2-1; V gene: TRBV29-1; D gene: .; clone size: many; CDR3 protein: CSAGYNEQFF; CDR3 DNA: TGCAGCGCTGGGTACAATGAGCAGTTCTTC
J gene: TRBJ2-2; V gene: TRBV7-2; D gene: .; clone size: many; CDR3 protein: CASSLGDGELTGELFF; CDR3 DNA: TGTGCCAGCAGCTTAGGGGACGGGGAGCTCACCGGGGAGCTGTTTTTT
J gene: TRBJ1-5; V gene: TRBV20-1; D gene: .; clone size: few; CDR3 protein: CSAAGTTGYSNQPQHF; CDR3 DNA: TGCAGTGCGGCCGGGACCACCGGTTATAGCAATCAGCCCCAGCATTTT
J gene: TRBJ1-2; V gene: TRBV12-3/TRBV12-4; D gene: .; clone size: many; CDR3 protein: CASSLTGNYGYTF; CDR3 DNA: TGTGCCAGCAGTTTGACCGGGAACTATGGCTACACCTTC
J gene: TRBJ2-1; V gene: TRBV20-1; D gene: .; clone size: few; CDR3 protein: CSALEGGQHYNEQFF; CDR3 DNA: TGCAGTGCCCTAGAGGGGGGACAACATTACAATGAGCAGTTCTTC
J gene: TRBJ1-5; V gene: TRBV3-1; D gene: TRBD1; clone size: many; CDR3 protein: CASSQFRRDRRVYRPQHF; CDR3 DNA: TGTGCCAGCAGCCAATTTCGGCGGGACAGACGGGTCTATCGGCCCCAGCATTTT
J gene: TRBJ2-2; V gene: TRBV20-1; D gene: TRBD2; clone size: many; CDR3 protein: CSARREGLRGTGELFF; CDR3 DNA: TGCAGTGCTAGGCGGGAGGGCCTTCGTGGCACCGGGGAGCTGTTTTTT
J gene: TRBJ1-2; V gene: TRBV6-2/TRBV6-3; D gene: .; clone size: few; CDR3 protein: CASIGVFRPATVVANYGYTF; CDR3 DNA: TGTGCCAGCATAGGGGTTTTTCGTCCGGCCACGGTCGTCGCAAACTATGGCTACACCTTC
J gene: TRBJ2-5; V gene: TRBV6-1; D gene: .; clone size: few; CDR3 protein: CASTDGRVQETQYF; CDR3 DNA: TGTGCCAGCACCGACGGGCGGGTCCAAGAGACCCAGTACTTC
J gene: TRBJ1-4; V gene: TRBV5-1; D gene: .; clone size: many; CDR3 protein: CASSLEATNEKLFF; CDR3 DNA: TGCGCCAGCAGCTTGGAAGCAACTAATGAAAAACTGTTTTTT